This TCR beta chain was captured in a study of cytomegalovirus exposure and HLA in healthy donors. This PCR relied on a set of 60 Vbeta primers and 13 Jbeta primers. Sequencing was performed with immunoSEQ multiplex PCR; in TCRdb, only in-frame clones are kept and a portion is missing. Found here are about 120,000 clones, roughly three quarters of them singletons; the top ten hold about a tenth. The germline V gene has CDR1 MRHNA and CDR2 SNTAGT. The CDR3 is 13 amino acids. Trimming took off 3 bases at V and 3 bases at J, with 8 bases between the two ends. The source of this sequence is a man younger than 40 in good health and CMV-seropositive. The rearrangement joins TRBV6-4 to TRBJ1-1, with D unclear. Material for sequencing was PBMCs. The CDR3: CASSEEQHTEAFF. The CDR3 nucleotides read TGTGCCAGCAGTGAAGAACAGCACACTGAAGCTTTCTTT.